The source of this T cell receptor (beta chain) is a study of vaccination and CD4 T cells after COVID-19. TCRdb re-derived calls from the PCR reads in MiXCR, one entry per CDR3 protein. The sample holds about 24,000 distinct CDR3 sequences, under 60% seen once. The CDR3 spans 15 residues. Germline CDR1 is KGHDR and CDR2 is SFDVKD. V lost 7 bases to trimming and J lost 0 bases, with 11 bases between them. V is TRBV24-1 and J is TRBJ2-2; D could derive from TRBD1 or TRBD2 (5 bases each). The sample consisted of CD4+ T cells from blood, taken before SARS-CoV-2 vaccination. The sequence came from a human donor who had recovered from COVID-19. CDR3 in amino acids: CATSGTSANTGELFF. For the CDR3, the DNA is TGTGCCACCAGCGGGACCAGCGCGAACACCGGGGAGCTGTTTTTT.